The clone carrying this T cell receptor (beta chain) turned up a few times. The antigen is not known. The same CDR3 is also encoded by other DNA sequences in this sample. The data belong to a study of CD8+ T cells in alopecia areata. Study in general: Treatment comprised oral tofacitinib, 5 to 10 mg twice daily, in treated patients. Study-level results: Lesional scalp displayed greater clonality than normal scalp, most notably in alopecia totalis/universalis.

Described treatment: oral pan-JAK inhibitor, 5-10 mg twice daily. Punch biopsies of lesional scalp, plus peripheral blood, were taken from alopecia areata patients. PBMC-derived CD4+ and CD8+ T cells were sorted. The germline V gene encodes CDR1 SEHNR and CDR2 FQNEAQ (reference sequence). With V trimmed by 2 bases and J by 6 bases, 4 bases remained unmatched. This CDR3 region has 14 residues. Extraction of RNA preceded its reverse transcription into cDNA, which served as the sequencing template. Profiling relied on immunoSEQ multiplex PCR, and the TCRdb table lists in-frame clones only, not all of them. The sample yields about 280,000 clones, roughly 64% seen once.

The material was CD4+ T cells sorted from blood, obtained at week 24, from a patient treated with tofacitinib. This receptor was obtained from a human donor with alopecia areata. V usage is TRBV7-9 and J usage is TRBJ2-3; 8 nucleotides match TRBD1. The CDR3 coding sequence is TGTGCCAGCAGCTTACAGGGGGCAGCGGATACGCAGTATTTT. Protein sequence: CASSLQGAADTQYF.